Presented here are 18 T cell receptor beta chains from one specimen sequenced in a study of blood T cell repertoires in COVID-19. Repertoires were generated with immunoSEQ multiplex PCR, while TCRdb's copy carries only in-frame clones and drops some. The top ten clones hold 15% of a sample with tens of thousands of clones, 87% of them seen once. The sample consisted of peripheral blood. The receptors stem from a male donor with acute or convalescent COVID-19.

This clone occurred a few times. The V and J genes are TRBV6-5 and TRBJ1-5, with TRBD1 matching 7 bases. After removal of 2 bases from V and 4 bases from J, the junction contained 5 bases not matched to a gene. Per the germline V gene, CDR1 is MNHEY and CDR2 is SVGAGI. The CDR3 is 15 amino acids. The CDR3 loop is CASSYGSGGNQPQHF. The DNA of the CDR3 is TGTGCCAGCAGTTACGGTTCAGGGGGGAATCAGCCCCAGCATTTT.

This chain uses TRBV3-1 (or the pseudogene TRBV3-2) with TRBJ2-7, with TRBD1 matching 9 bases. Germline V CDR1 and CDR2: LGHDT, YNNKEL (reference sequence). The CDR3 spans 14 residues. J gave up 5 bases and V 6 bases, and 8 bases lay outside the gene matches. In nucleotides, the CDR3 is TGTGCCAGCAGGTCCGGGACAGGGTCCGACGAGCAGTACTTC. Encoded protein: CASRSGTGSDEQYF.

The V and J genes are TRBV3-1 (or the pseudogene TRBV3-2) and TRBJ1-2; 11 bases match TRBD1. The germline V gene encodes CDR1 LGHDT and CDR2 YNNKEL (reference sequence). The CDR3 runs 15 residues. V lost 1 base and J lost 5; bases outside the gene matches: 3. CDR3 loop: CASSQAGQGGYGYTF. The CDR3 bases are TGTGCCAGCAGCCAAGCGGGACAGGGGGGTTATGGCTACACCTTC.

V and J are TRBV7-9 and TRBJ1-1; a weak D match, TRBD1 (5 bases). Germline V CDR1 and CDR2: SEHNR, FQNEAQ (reference sequence). CDR3 length: 13 amino acids. Between the trimmed V and J ends, which lost 5 bases and 8 bases, there was a span of 15 bases. In DNA form, the CDR3 reads TGTGCCAGCAGCGAGGCAGGGCCCTTCGAAGCTTTCTTT. It specifies CASSEAGPFEAFF.

This clone was seen a handful of times. The chain employs TRBV6-5 and TRBJ1-5; TRBD1 matches 11 bases. V dropped 8 bases and J dropped 4; count of bases not matched to a gene: 4. The CDR3 covers 14 residues. The germline gives CDR1 MNHEY, CDR2 SVGAGI. The CDR3 nucleotides read TGTGCCAGCTCCGGGACAGGGGGGAATCAGCCCCAGCATTTT. It yields the protein CASSGTGGNQPQHF.

The chain links TRBV4-1 to TRBJ2-5; TRBD1 matches 7 bases. There are 15 residues in the CDR3. J lost 4 bases, V lost 1 base, and 6 bases had no gene match. The germline CDR1 and CDR2 sequences are MGHRA and YSYEKL. CDR3 nucleotides: TGCGCCAGCAGCCAAGGAGGGGGCATGAGAGAGACCCAGTACTTC. Amino acid sequence: CASSQGGGMRETQYF.

In nucleotides, the CDR3 is TGTGCTAGTGGGAGGGAGCGGGGACAATACAATGAGCAGTTCTTC. Translation: CASGRERGQYNEQFF. This chain links TRBV12-5 with TRBJ2-1; D might be TRBD2 (7 bases). With 6 bases removed from V and 4 bases from J, the gap between germline ends came to 16 bases. The CDR3 is made up of 15 amino acids. Germline CDR1 LGHNT, CDR2 FRNRAP.

The J gene is TRBJ2-1, the V gene TRBV6-2 or TRBV6-3; no firm D call. V lost 2 bases to trimming and J lost 4 bases, with 12 bases between them. Per the germline V gene, CDR1 is MNHEY and CDR2 is SVGEGT. The CDR3 has 15 residues. The DNA of the CDR3 is TGTGCCAGCAGTTACACCCCTCACCTATACAATGAGCAGTTCTTC. It yields the protein CASSYTPHLYNEQFF.

This clone was detected only once. This CDR3 reads CASSLGDRGEGEKLFF. The CDR3, as DNA: TGCGCCAGCAGCTTGGGGGACAGGGGCGAAGGTGAAAAACTGTTTTTT. The V call is TRBV5-1, the J call TRBJ1-4; 10 positions agree with TRBD1. The CDR3 is made up of 16 amino acids. After removal of 0 bases from V and 7 bases from J, the junction contained 6 bases not matched to a gene. The V gene's germline CDR1 is SGHRS and CDR2 YFSETQ.

The rearrangement joins TRBV18 to TRBJ2-3; possible D gene TRBD2, 6 bases. V gave up 6 bases and J gave up 2 bases, with 18 bases separating them. CDR1 is KGHSH and CDR2 is LQKENI in the germline V gene. The CDR3 is made up of 16 amino acids. The CDR3, as DNA: TGTGCCAGCTCCCCTCTGCTCAGCGGGCTCACAGATACGCAGTATTTT. Protein sequence: CASSPLLSGLTDTQYF.

The chain joins TRBV28 to TRBJ2-7, with D perhaps matching TRBD1 (5 bases). Germline-derived CDR1 and CDR2 are MDHEN and SYDVKM. The CDR3 consists of 13 residues. Trimming removed 2 bases at V and 0 bases at J, with 5 bases between. The CDR3 nucleotides read TGTGCCAGCAGTTTAGACAGCTCCTACGAGCAGTACTTC. This translates into CASSLDSSYEQYF.

The chain combines TRBV28 with TRBJ1-2; D unclear. CDR1 is MDHEN, CDR2 SYDVKM, per germline. The length of the CDR3 is 14 residues. The germline V and J ends were trimmed by 4 bases and 4 bases, with 13 bases remaining between them. For the CDR3, the DNA is TGTGCCAGCAGTTCCTTTCAGGTTAGCTATGGCTACACCTTC. This sequence encodes CASSSFQVSYGYTF.

This chain connects TRBV7-2 to TRBJ2-7, with 8 bases that match TRBD1. Losses at the gene ends were 3 bases for V and 3 bases for J; bases not matched to a gene: 4. The CDR3 has 14 amino acids. Germline assignment: CDR1 SGHTA and CDR2 FQGNSA. CDR3 region: CASSFLGQGYEQYF. The CDR3 nucleotides are TGTGCCAGCAGCTTCCTAGGACAGGGCTACGAGCAGTACTTC. Together with reference TRBV7-2 and TRBJ2-7, the CDR3 gives the full variable domain: GAGVSQSPSNKVTEKGKDVELRCDPISGHTALYWYRQSLGQGLEFLIYFQGNSAPDKSGLPSDRFSAERTGGSVSTLTIQRTQQEDSAVYLCASSFLGQGYEQYFGPGTRLTVT.

There are a few counts of this clone. This chain joins TRBV29-1 and TRBJ2-7; 9 nucleotides align to TRBD1. CDR3 length equals 13 residues. V dropped 4 bases and J dropped 5; count of bases not matched to a gene: 6. The V gene's germline CDR1 is SQVTM and CDR2 ANQGSEA. The CDR3 region is CSVGGDRVNEQYF. Here the CDR3 DNA reads TGCAGCGTTGGAGGGGACAGGGTCAACGAGCAGTACTTC.

This clone was observed a single time. This chain connects TRBV21-1 to TRBJ1-5. TRBV21-1 is marked as a pseudogene. This CDR3 has 19 residues. The CDR3: CASSPTEGRNPNSNQPQHF. In DNA, the CDR3 is TGTGCCAGCAGTCCTACAGAGGGGAGGAACCCTAATAGCAATCAGCCCCAGCATTTT.

The chain has TRBV7-9 and TRBJ1-4; no definite D call. The germline V gene encodes CDR1 SEHNR and CDR2 FQNEAQ (reference sequence). Trimming cost V 9 bases and J 8 bases, with 13 bases left between them. The CDR3 has 12 amino acids. CDR3 DNA sequence: TGTGCCAGTCACCGAGGAGGGGAAAAACTGTTTTTT. The encoded protein is CASHRGGEKLFF.

The chain has TRBV2 and TRBJ1-2; D remains ambiguous. The germline V and J ends were trimmed by 6 bases and 3 bases, with 14 bases remaining between them. This CDR3 has 14 amino acids. Germline V gene data show CDR1 as SNHLY and CDR2 as FYNNEI. Here the CDR3 DNA reads TGTGCCAGCAGAGCCCTGTTCGGGGACTATGGCTACACCTTC. Its protein is CASRALFGDYGYTF.

J is TRBJ1-3 and V is TRBV14; D is undetermined. CDR1 SGHDN and CDR2 FVKESK come from the germline V gene. This CDR3 is 14 amino acids long. Trimming left V 2 bases short and J 4 bases short, with 9 bases between. The CDR3 DNA is TGTGCCAGCAGCCAATCGCGCGTCGGAAACACCATATATTTT. Its translation: CASSQSRVGNTIYF.